The 32 T cell receptor beta chains in this list originate from one sample, sequenced in a study of T cell responses to AZD1222 COVID-19 vaccine. Sequenced by immunoSEQ multiplex PCR; TCRdb stores in-frame clones only, minus some. Among roughly 100,000 clones listed, 84% were seen once. This sample comprised peripheral blood, obtained on day 0 of AZD1222 vaccination. These receptors came from an adult in good health.

The V and J genes are TRBV7-2 and TRBJ1-6; no reliable D call. The CDR3 spans 14 residues. Trimming removed 6 bases from V and 7 bases from J, with 13 bases in between. Germline V CDR1 and CDR2: SGHTA, FQGNSA. The CDR3 nucleotides read TGTGCCAGCAGTTCAACTAAACCGAATTCACCCCTCCACTTT. Its translation is CASSSTKPNSPLHF. The variable domain in full, with the rest retrieved from reference TRBV7-2 and TRBJ1-6, is GAGVSQSPSNKVTEKGKDVELRCDPISGHTALYWYRQSLGQGLEFLIYFQGNSAPDKSGLPSDRFSAERTGGSVSTLTIQRTQQEDSAVYLCASSSTKPNSPLHFGNGTRLTVT.

The genes are TRBV18 and TRBJ1-5, with D maybe TRBD1 (5 bases). The germline CDR1 and CDR2 sequences are KGHSH and LQKENI. This CDR3 is built from 13 residues. V was cut by 3 bases and J by 5 bases, with 8 bases left in between. CDR3 in DNA: TGTGCCAGCTCACCCGGGGCCGATCAGCCCCAGCATTTT. This gives the protein CASSPGADQPQHF.

The chain links TRBV24-1 to TRBJ1-4, with D unclear. The V gene lost 9 bases and the J gene lost 6 bases, with 13 bases spanning the gap. The CDR3 consists of 13 residues. Germline V gene data show CDR1 as KGHDR and CDR2 as SFDVKD. The CDR3 region has the DNA TGTGCCACCGGAGCACCTGGAGATGAAAAACTGTTTTTT. Protein: CATGAPGDEKLFF.

This clone was recorded only once. The chain carries TRBV9 and TRBJ1-2; a weak D match, TRBD1 (6 bases). CDR3 length: 15 amino acids. Germline CDR1 SGDLS, CDR2 YYNGEE. V lost 3 bases and J lost 3, with 15 bases in between. The CDR3 sequence: CASSEGEGNHYGYTF. In DNA form, the CDR3 reads TGTGCCAGCAGCGAGGGGGAGGGGAATCACTATGGCTACACCTTC.

The chain uses TRBV27 and TRBJ1-3; D is unclear. Germline V lookup: CDR1 MNHEY, CDR2 SMNVEV (reference sequence). Between the trimmed V and J ends, which lost 0 bases and 3 bases, there was a span of 3 bases. The CDR3 has 13 residues. CDR3 nucleotide sequence: TGTGCCAGCAGTTTATCGAATGGAAACACCATATATTTT. As protein: CASSLSNGNTIYF.

The genes are TRBV27 and TRBJ1-3, with a tentative D call TRBD1 (5 bases). Trimming removed 2 bases from V and 3 bases from J, with 11 bases in between. Per germline, CDR1 MNHEY and CDR2 SMNVEV (reference sequence). CDR3 length: 15 amino acids. The CDR3 spells CASSLGGGSGNTIYF. The CDR3 region has the DNA TGTGCCAGCAGTTTAGGTGGGGGGAGTGGAAACACCATATATTTT.

V and J are TRBV7-9 and TRBJ2-5; 9 bases line up with TRBD2. This CDR3 is built from 19 residues. V was pared by 5 bases and J by 2 bases, with 18 bases of the junction left unmatched. Germline V lookup: CDR1 SEHNR, CDR2 FQNEAQ (reference sequence). This CDR3 is CASSPRANLAGRRQETQYF. The CDR3 nucleotides read TGTGCCAGCAGCCCCCGTGCAAATCTAGCGGGACGGCGTCAAGAGACCCAGTACTTC. Variable domain in full (rest from reference TRBV7-9 and TRBJ2-5): DTGVSQNPRHKITKRGQNVTFRCDPISEHNRLYWYRQTLGQGPEFLTYFQNEAQLEKSRLLSDRFSAERPKGSFSTLEIQRTEQGDSAMYLCASSPRANLAGRRQETQYFGPGTRLLVL.

The chain joins TRBV21-1 to TRBJ2-1; whether TRBD2, the table's D call, matches the DNA was not checked. TRBV21-1 is classified as a pseudogene. CDR3 length equals 19 residues. The DNA for the CDR3 is TGTGCCAGCAGCAAAGGCCCGGAATTTGGGGGGGATCCCTACAATGAGCAGTTCTTC. This translates into CASSKGPEFGGDPYNEQFF.

Written as DNA, the CDR3 is TGTGCCAGCTCACCGACAGGGTCTAACTATGGCTACACCTTC. Protein: CASSPTGSNYGYTF. The chain is built from TRBV18 and TRBJ1-2; 7 bases map to TRBD1. CDR1 and CDR2 from the germline V gene are KGHSH and LQKENI. This CDR3 contains 14 residues. The ends lost 3 bases at V and 0 bases at J; junction bases unmatched: 1.

The V gene is TRBV21-1, the J gene TRBJ1-3; the D call TRBD1 from the table was never checked on the DNA. TRBV21-1 is noted as a pseudogene. The CDR3 spans 15 residues. The CDR3 region has the DNA TGTGCCAGCAGCACCTCCGGGACAGGAAGAAACACCATATATTTT. Amino acid sequence: CASSTSGTGRNTIYF.

The gene calls are TRBV6-2 or TRBV6-3 and TRBJ2-7; 9 nucleotides agree with TRBD1. The V and J ends lost 4 bases and 7 bases, in that order; junction bases with no gene match: 8. The CDR3 spans 14 residues. CDR1 and CDR2 from the germline V gene are MNHEY and SVGEGT. The CDR3 reads CASSWTGAAGEQYV. Written as DNA, the CDR3 is TGTGCCAGCAGTTGGACAGGGGCCGCTGGGGAGCAGTACGTC.

V usage is TRBV10-1 and J usage is TRBJ2-2; TRBD2 matches at 10 bases. Germline V CDR1 and CDR2: WNHNN, SYGVQD (reference sequence). The CDR3 extends over 24 amino acids. J was trimmed by 4 bases and V by 0 bases; bases with no gene match: 26. CDR3 residues: CASSESVSDVGTSGESPGTGELFF. For the CDR3, the DNA is TGCGCCAGCAGTGAGTCCGTGTCAGATGTTGGCACTAGCGGGGAGAGCCCCGGCACCGGGGAGCTGTTTTTT.

The CDR3 DNA is TGTGCCAGCAGCTTATTAGGCGGGAGGTTCGACAATGAGCAGTTCTTC. Protein product: CASSLLGGRFDNEQFF. The chain combines TRBV11-3 with TRBJ2-1; 8 bases match TRBD2. CDR1 is SGHNT, CDR2 YENEEA, per germline. This CDR3 spans 16 amino acids. V shed 2 bases and J 5 bases; nucleotides not matched to a gene: 8.

This clone was seen more than once but under ten times. The V call is TRBV7-2, the J call TRBJ2-7, with TRBD1 matching over 8 bases. Losses at the gene ends were 5 bases for V and 6 bases for J; bases not matched to a gene: 12. CDR1 SGHTA and CDR2 FQGNSA come from the germline V gene. There are 15 residues in the CDR3. The CDR3 loop reads CASSPRTGQALEQYF. The CDR3 nucleotides are TGTGCCAGCAGCCCAAGGACAGGGCAAGCCCTCGAGCAGTACTTC.

This clone was seen only a few times. The chain is built from TRBV7-9 and TRBJ2-7; 8 bases are shared with TRBD2. Germline CDR1 SEHNR, CDR2 FQNEAQ (reference sequence). V shed 5 bases, J shed 6 bases, and the junction held 3 bases outside the gene matches. This CDR3 has 12 amino acids. The CDR3 region has the DNA TGTGCCAGCAGCCGGGAGGGGCCCGAGCAGTACGTC. As protein: CASSREGPEQYV.

The chain carries TRBV3-1 (or the pseudogene TRBV3-2) and TRBJ2-1; TRBD2 matches 7 bases. Trimming cost V 2 bases and J 5 bases; bases outside gene matches: 6. Germline assignment: CDR1 LGHDT and CDR2 YNNKEL (reference sequence). The CDR3 is made up of 15 amino acids. The CDR3 region has the DNA TGTGCCAGCAGCCAAATACTAGCGATCGACAATGAGCAGTTCTTC. This sequence encodes CASSQILAIDNEQFF.

This clone occurred once. The chain combines TRBV6-5 with TRBJ2-3, with D possibly TRBD2 on 5 matching bases. This CDR3 comprises 13 residues. Trimming left V 5 bases short and J 8 bases short, with 14 bases between. In germline, CDR1 is MNHEY, CDR2 SVGAGI. The CDR3 spells CASSTGSVGTQYF. DNA of the CDR3: TGTGCCAGCAGTACGGGGTCGGTGGGTACGCAGTATTTT.

The chain joins TRBV6-6 to TRBJ1-6, with a possible D match to TRBD1 (5 bases). The V gene's germline CDR1 is MNHNY and CDR2 SVGAGI (reference sequence). Trimming pared 5 bases from V and 1 base from J, leaving 18 bases between. The CDR3 totals 18 residues. The CDR3: CASSRRDAVASYNSPLHF. CDR3 coding DNA: TGTGCCAGCAGTCGCCGGGACGCCGTAGCGTCCTATAATTCACCCCTCCACTTT.

In its sample, this clone was seen a few times. The V gene is TRBV4-1, the J gene TRBJ2-7; 7 bases agree with TRBD1. V lost 1 base to trimming and J lost 0 bases; unmatched junction nucleotides: 3. This CDR3 comprises 15 residues. The germline V gene encodes CDR1 MGHRA and CDR2 YSYEKL. The CDR3 loop reads CASSQGRGSSYEQYV. CDR3 bases: TGCGCCAGCAGCCAAGGCAGGGGGAGCTCCTACGAGCAGTACGTC.

The V call is TRBV10-3, the J call TRBJ2-2, with D tentatively TRBD2 (6 bases). CDR3 length equals 14 residues. The germline V and J ends were trimmed by 3 bases and 3 bases, with 8 bases remaining between them. Germline V gene lookup returns CDR1 ENHRY and CDR2 SYGVKD. The CDR3 region has the DNA TGTGCCATCAGTGAATGGAGGGACACCGGGGAGCTGTTTTTT. Its protein is CAISEWRDTGELFF.

The chain employs TRBV3-1 (or the pseudogene TRBV3-2) and TRBJ2-5, with D perhaps matching TRBD1 (6 bases). Germline V gives CDR1 LGHDT, CDR2 YNNKEL (reference sequence). Trimming cost V 3 bases and J 2 bases, with 13 bases left between them. This CDR3 contains 15 residues. The CDR3 protein is CASSHRGTRQETQYF. The CDR3 coding sequence is TGTGCCAGCAGCCATAGAGGGACAAGACAAGAGACCCAGTACTTC.

This clone is a singleton in its sample. The chain recombines TRBV19 with TRBJ1-5; D might be TRBD1 (5 bases). Deletions cut 4 bases from V and 1 base from J, with 20 bases between. Germline V gene data show CDR1 as LNHDA and CDR2 as SQIVND (reference sequence). This CDR3 has 18 residues. The CDR3 loop reads CASSTGTEGRGSNQPQHF. Written as DNA, the CDR3 is TGTGCCAGTAGTACCGGGACGGAGGGTCGAGGGAGCAATCAGCCCCAGCATTTT.

This clone was found once. CDR3 coding DNA: TGTGCCAGCAGTTCAAGCGGACTAGCATCGAATACGCAGTATTTT. Translated: CASSSSGLASNTQYF. The chain carries TRBV28 and TRBJ2-3; the match to TRBD2 covers 8 bases. The junction had 10 bases not matched to a gene; V was cut back by 4 bases and J by 7 bases. The CDR3 extends over 15 amino acids. Germline CDR1 reads MDHEN; CDR2 reads SYDVKM.

The chain uses TRBV28 and TRBJ1-4; possibly TRBD1 for D (6 bases). Trimming pared 5 bases from V and 3 bases from J, leaving 22 bases between. Germline assignment: CDR1 MDHEN and CDR2 SYDVKM. The CDR3 length is 18 residues. The CDR3 nucleotides read TGTGCCAGCAGTCCCCCGTTCAGGGGTTTTGCAGCTAATGAAAAACTGTTTTTT. It yields the protein CASSPPFRGFAANEKLFF.

The gene calls are TRBV18 and TRBJ1-6; no firm D call. Trimming removed 1 base from V and 0 bases from J, with 7 bases in between. This CDR3 is built from 16 residues. Germline V gene lookup returns CDR1 KGHSH and CDR2 LQKENI. CDR3 sequence reads: CASSPQESSYNSPLHF. DNA of the CDR3: TGTGCCAGCTCACCACAGGAGAGCTCCTATAATTCACCCCTCCACTTT.

V and J are TRBV7-9 and TRBJ1-2; D unclear. This CDR3 region has 17 residues. The V end lost 1 base, the J end lost 6 bases, and 21 bases lay between the germline ends. Germline values: CDR1 SEHNR, CDR2 FQNEAQ (reference sequence). The CDR3 DNA reads as TGTGCCAGCAGCTTAGAACAGCCCGTCCCACCTGTCAATGGCTACACCTTC. It translates to CASSLEQPVPPVNGYTF.

The chain employs TRBV11-3 and TRBJ2-1; D gene uncertain. Germline V CDR1 and CDR2: SGHNT, YENEEA. V dropped 7 bases and J dropped 4 bases, with 20 bases sitting between them. The CDR3 covers 16 residues. The CDR3 protein is CASTPTLASGYNEQFF. CDR3 sequence (DNA): TGTGCCAGCACCCCCACTCTGGCGAGTGGTTACAATGAGCAGTTCTTC.

As to this clone: This same CDR3 is encoded by further DNA sequences in the sample. The V gene is TRBV6-1, the J gene TRBJ1-3, with D unclear. CDR1 is MNHNS, CDR2 SASEGT, per germline. V was clipped by 0 bases and J by 0 bases, with 3 bases between them. The CDR3 spans 14 residues. The CDR3 bases are TGTGCCAGCAGTGAAGCGGGCTCTGGAAACACCATATATTTT. This gives the protein CASSEAGSGNTIYF.

V is TRBV4-3 and J is TRBJ1-1; D remains unclear. Between the trimmed V and J ends, which lost 0 bases and 4 bases, there was a span of 12 bases. In germline, CDR1 is LGHNA, CDR2 YSLEER. This CDR3 contains 15 residues. CDR3 DNA: TGCGCCAGCAGCCAAGATCGGAATCACCCCACTGAAGCTTTCTTT. Encoded protein: CASSQDRNHPTEAFF.

CDR3 coding DNA: TGTGCCAGCAGCGGGCAGGGGGTCGAAAAACTGTTTTTT. This codes for CASSGQGVEKLFF. The chain couples TRBV2 to TRBJ1-4, with 7 nucleotides matching TRBD1. CDR1 is SNHLY, CDR2 FYNNEI, per germline. V lost 6 bases, J lost 8 bases, and 6 bases stayed unmatched. The CDR3 contains 13 residues.

The chain has TRBV6-2 or TRBV6-3 and TRBJ2-7; no firm D call. CDR3 size: 13 residues. Germline loops: CDR1 MNHEY, CDR2 SVGEGT. Between the trimmed V and J ends, which lost 6 bases and 8 bases, there was a span of 17 bases. The CDR3 sequence is CASSTGGSSKQYV. CDR3 DNA sequence: TGTGCCAGCAGCACGGGTGGGTCGAGCAAGCAGTACGTC.

CDR3: CSAREVNEQFF. CDR3 nucleotides: TGCAGTGCTAGAGAGGTGAATGAGCAGTTCTTC. The chain recombines TRBV20-1 with TRBJ2-1; the D is unclear. The CDR3 is made up of 11 amino acids. Trimming removed 0 bases from V and 7 bases from J, with 4 bases in between. Germline V gene sequence: CDR1 DFQATT, CDR2 SNEGSKA (reference sequence).